The text below deals with one T cell receptor (beta chain). Its target antigen remains unknown. No qualities accompany the bases; no much larger clone lies one base away. The immunoSEQ Assay, a bias-controlled multiplex PCR, was used to amplify TCRbeta CDR3 regions from genomic DNA. The source study handled its data this way. The number of nucleated cells in each sample was estimated by amplification of reference gene primers within the assay. To quantify the absolute abundance of each unique TCRbeta CDR3 rearrangement, sequence reads were collapsed and filtered. For each sample, productive Simpson clonality was calculated as the square root of Simpson's diversity index across productive rearrangements. Entries here come from immuneACCESS through TCRdb and include only in-frame sequences with V and J called. Some clones fail to appear in such tables; in the studies checked, an unresolved V gene covers under half of the shortfall, and the cause of the remainder is unknown. V, J and clone size are those of that table, while D and trimming were read from the DNA. Within this sample are some 25,000 clones, with almost 90% of them counted one time only. 6% to 9.5% of the sample belongs to the ten largest clones.

This sample is drawn from a study of blood T cell repertoires in COVID-19 (dated by TCRdb to about 2020). In the study overall: The collaborator samples originated in the United States, Italy and Spain and spanned the acute and convalescent phases of COVID-19. Samples were obtained from the ongoing ImmuneRACE study (first 160 participants) and from 950 to 1,500 subjects provided by 6 global collaborators. The material from the prospective study consisted of cDNA or gDNA derived from T cells, B-cell-depleted T cells, or PBMCs. Deeply sampled blood TCRbeta repertoires from subjects exposed to, actively infected with, or recovered from COVID-19 were included in the dataset. HLA class I and class II types, where available, came from metadata supplied by the sample provider rather than from assay-based typing. The sample metadata nearly always contained a de-identified subject ID, COVID-19 status, age in years and sex. A freely available public database, intended as a resource for researchers studying the immune response to SARS-CoV-2, is where the repertoires were released.

The CDR3 measures 14 amino acids from cysteine to phenylalanine. Only the CDR3 DNA is retained, 42 bases long and in frame from the first base. V and J are truncated by 2 bases and 6 bases respectively, leaving an intervening sequence of 10 bases. In the germline V gene (reference sequence), CDR1 corresponds to LNHNV and CDR2 to YYDKDF. The paper as a whole reports these results and caveats: The quantity of clinical and demographic metadata differed by source and by participant and was supplied without curation.

The collaborating institutions used their own protocols to collect whole blood in K2EDTA tubes. For TCRbeta analysis, collaborator samples were shipped as frozen whole blood, as isolated PBMCs, or as DNA extracted from either sample type. The V gene is TRBV15 and the J gene is TRBJ1-4; there is no confident call for the D gene. Sequenced sample: peripheral blood. The sequence was obtained from a human donor in a cohort sampled during active COVID-19. The DNA sequence is as follows: TGTGCCACCAGCAGAACGAGAGGGTATGAAAAACTGTTTTTT. Translated, it gives CATSRTRGYEKLFF.